Below, 24 T cell receptor beta chains from the same sample are listed, as sequenced in a study of cytotoxic CD8 clonotypes in ibrutinib-treated CLL. Generated by immunoSEQ multiplex PCR, the TCRdb table keeps only in-frame clones and is missing some. There are 150,000 or so clones in the sample; 65% to 85% occur only once, and roughly 7.6% lies in the top ten. Sequencing was performed on PBMCs, taken after 36 months of ibrutinib treatment. Receptor source: a human donor with chronic lymphocytic leukemia.

This chain joins TRBV5-1 and TRBJ1-3; D remains ambiguous. The germline V gene has CDR1 SGHRS and CDR2 YFSETQ. The CDR3 runs 15 residues. V was clipped by 3 bases and J by 1 base, with 11 bases between them. CDR3 region: CASSWDPGSGNTIYF. CDR3 DNA: TGCGCCAGCAGCTGGGATCCTGGGTCTGGAAACACCATATATTTT.

The CDR3 bases are TGTGCCAGCATCAACCTTTGGGCAGAAAAGAACTATGGCTACACCTTC. Translated: CASINLWAEKNYGYTF. The chain is built from TRBV7-9 and TRBJ1-2; D gene unclear. V lost 7 bases to trimming and J lost 2 bases, with 20 bases between them. The CDR3 sequence is 16 residues long. Germline V gene lookup returns CDR1 SEHNR and CDR2 FQNEAQ (reference sequence). Combining the CDR3 with reference TRBV7-9 and TRBJ1-2 gives the whole variable domain DTGVSQNPRHKITKRGQNVTFRCDPISEHNRLYWYRQTLGQGPEFLTYFQNEAQLEKSRLLSDRFSAERPKGSFSTLEIQRTEQGDSAMYLCASINLWAEKNYGYTFGSGTRLTVV.

The rearrangement joins TRBV29-1 to TRBJ2-2; the D is unclear. The CDR3 has 13 amino acids. CDR1 is SQVTM, CDR2 ANQGSEA, per germline. Between the trimmed V and J ends, which lost 6 bases and 5 bases, there was a span of 13 bases. CDR3 nucleotide sequence: TGCAGCGTGTCCAGTAAGCGAACCGGGGAGCTGTTTTTT. The encoded protein is CSVSSKRTGELFF.

The chain employs TRBV18 and TRBJ2-7; D gene unclear. Trimming took 1 base from V and 3 from J, leaving 13 bases between them. CDR1 and CDR2 (germline): KGHSH, LQKENI. The length of the CDR3 is 15 residues. Here the CDR3 reads CASSPLFSAGYEQYF. The DNA of the CDR3 is TGTGCCAGCTCACCACTCTTTTCGGCCGGCTACGAGCAGTACTTC.

This chain joins TRBV27 and TRBJ2-5; weak D call: TRBD2 (6 bases). The germline CDR1 and CDR2 sequences are MNHEY and SMNVEV (reference sequence). Trimming removed 0 bases from V and 2 bases from J, with 16 bases in between. This CDR3 contains 17 residues. The CDR3 reads CASSLSRTVGTQETQYF. For the CDR3, the DNA is TGTGCCAGCAGTTTATCGCGCACGGTGGGGACTCAAGAGACCCAGTACTTC.

The rearrangement links TRBV27 to TRBJ2-2, with D perhaps TRBD2 (5 bases). The CDR3 is made up of 13 amino acids. Per germline, CDR1 MNHEY and CDR2 SMNVEV (reference sequence). Trimming stripped 6 bases from V and 7 bases from J, with 12 bases between. In nucleotides, the CDR3 is TGTGCCAGCAGCTCTGTCGGGATCGGGGAGCTGTTTTTT. The encoded protein is CASSSVGIGELFF.

The chain employs TRBV15 and TRBJ1-6; D is unresolved. Germline CDR1 and CDR2: LNHNV and YYDKDF (reference sequence). Trimming stripped 0 bases from V and 0 bases from J, with 12 bases between. This CDR3 is built from 18 residues. CDR3 loop: CATSRDLAGLSYNSPLHF. The CDR3 DNA reads as TGTGCCACCAGCAGAGATTTGGCCGGACTCTCCTATAATTCACCCCTCCACTTT.

The rearrangement uses TRBV5-1 and TRBJ2-1, with D perhaps TRBD1 (6 bases). Germline V lookup: CDR1 SGHRS, CDR2 YFSETQ. V lost 0 bases, J lost 1 base, and 11 bases lay in between. The CDR3 is 16 amino acids. For the CDR3, the DNA is TGCGCCAGCAGCTTGGCACAGGGTATATCCTACAATGAGCAGTTCTTC. It codes for CASSLAQGISYNEQFF.

CDR3: CASSEQAGWSYNEQFF. The CDR3 coding sequence is TGTGCCAGCAGTGAACAGGCGGGTTGGTCCTACAATGAGCAGTTCTTC. The chain employs TRBV2 and TRBJ2-1; perhaps TRBD2 as D (5 bases). The CDR3 contains 16 residues. Trimming shortened V by 2 bases and J by 1 base, and 12 bases separated the two germline ends. Germline assignment: CDR1 SNHLY and CDR2 FYNNEI.

This clone was recorded only once. The J gene is TRBJ1-1, the V gene TRBV7-6; TRBD1 matches at 9 bases. The CDR3 loop spans 15 amino acids. Trimming cost V 5 bases and J 0 bases; bases outside gene matches: 4. In germline, CDR1 is SGHVS, CDR2 FNYEAQ. The chain's CDR3 is CASSQRTGVNTEAFF. The CDR3 DNA reads as TGTGCCAGCAGCCAACGGACAGGGGTGAACACTGAAGCTTTCTTT.

The chain carries TRBV5-1 and TRBJ2-5; the D gene is possibly TRBD1 (5 bases). The CDR3 is 13 residues long. The germline CDR1 and CDR2 sequences are SGHRS and YFSETQ. The V and J ends lost 0 bases and 6 bases respectively, with 9 bases between them. The CDR3 region is CASSLGREQTQYF. As DNA, the CDR3 is TGCGCCAGCAGCTTGGGCAGGGAACAGACCCAGTACTTC.

The chain joins TRBV4-1 to TRBJ1-4; D not resolved. The length of the CDR3 is 18 residues. V shed 4 bases and J shed 3 bases, with 21 bases lying between them. Germline CDR1 is MGHRA and CDR2 is YSYEKL. The CDR3 DNA follows: TGCGCCAGCAGCCCGGGGAGCAGCCCTTATCCTTCTAATGAAAAACTGTTTTTT. Translation: CASSPGSSPYPSNEKLFF.

The CDR3 bases are TGTGCCAGCAGTCTCCGGACAGGGGGCAATCAGCCCCAGCATTTT. This sequence encodes CASSLRTGGNQPQHF. The V gene is TRBV27, the J gene TRBJ1-5; 9 bases map to TRBD1. The V gene's germline CDR1 is MNHEY and CDR2 SMNVEV (reference sequence). Trimming at V came to 5 bases and at J to 2 bases, leaving 4 bases not matched to a gene. This CDR3 spans 15 amino acids.

The gene calls are TRBV19 and TRBJ2-7, with a possible D match to TRBD1 (5 bases). The CDR3 covers 14 residues. Germline V gene lookup returns CDR1 LNHDA and CDR2 SQIVND (reference sequence). Trimming took 5 bases from V and 4 from J, leaving 15 bases between them. DNA for the CDR3: TGTGCCAGTAGTGACCGAGCAGGGAATTACGAGCAGTACTTC. It yields the protein CASSDRAGNYEQYF.

This clone was detected only a few times. The chain joins TRBV2 to TRBJ2-6; possible D gene TRBD2, 6 bases. Per germline, CDR1 SNHLY and CDR2 FYNNEI. The CDR3 sequence is 17 residues long. V gave up 7 bases and J gave up 0 bases, with 16 bases separating them. The CDR3: CASIRVEGSSGANVLTF. DNA of the CDR3: TGTGCCAGCATTCGGGTGGAGGGGAGCTCTGGGGCCAACGTCCTGACTTTC.

The chain joins TRBV2 to TRBJ2-1; either TRBD1 or TRBD2 may supply D (6 bases each). V was pared by 2 bases and J by 9 bases, with 17 bases between. The CDR3 has 15 residues. Per the germline V gene, CDR1 is SNHLY and CDR2 is FYNNEI. The CDR3 region is CASSELVRGAGEQFF. The CDR3, as DNA: TGTGCCAGCAGTGAATTGGTAAGGGGGGCCGGTGAGCAGTTCTTC.

Points on this clone: The same CDR3 arises from other DNA sequences in this sample as well. The gene calls are TRBV7-3 and TRBJ2-1; unclear D gene. Trimming removed 1 base at V and 8 bases at J, with 6 bases between. Germline-derived CDR1 and CDR2 are SGHTA and FQGTGA. The CDR3 contains 12 residues. As DNA, the CDR3 is TGTGCCAGCAGCTTAATGGGCGATGAGCAGTTCTTC. This codes for CASSLMGDEQFF.

This chain links TRBV28 with TRBJ2-7, with D unresolved. V was clipped by 6 bases and J by 3 bases, with 12 bases between them. In germline, CDR1 is MDHEN, CDR2 SYDVKM. This CDR3 has 13 amino acids. The CDR3 DNA is TGTGCCAGCAGCCTGGGATTTAGCTACGAGCAGTACTTC. It is translated as CASSLGFSYEQYF.

This clone was detected only once. The CDR3 loop reads CASSLYGGAYEQYF. CDR3 DNA: TGTGCCAGCAGTTTATATGGAGGCGCCTACGAGCAGTACTTC. The rearrangement uses TRBV28 and TRBJ2-7; D is possibly TRBD2 (5 bases). This CDR3 is built from 14 residues. V lost 1 base and J lost 2, with 9 bases in between. Germline CDR1 MDHEN, CDR2 SYDVKM.

The chain employs TRBV5-1 and TRBJ2-1, with D perhaps TRBD2 (6 bases). This CDR3 contains 13 residues. The germline CDR1 and CDR2 sequences are SGHRS and YFSETQ. Trimming shortened V by 3 bases and J by 6 bases, and 10 bases separated the two germline ends. The CDR3 sequence is CASSSGTPNEQFF. CDR3 DNA: TGCGCCAGCAGCTCCGGGACTCCCAATGAGCAGTTCTTC.

The chain carries TRBV7-6 and TRBJ2-7; D remains unclear. Germline lookup yields CDR1 SGHVS and CDR2 FNYEAQ. The CDR3 spans 12 residues. The ends were cut back, 5 bases at V and 8 bases at J, with 13 bases in the middle. CDR3 sequence reads: CASSVRRDQQYF. CDR3 sequence (DNA): TGTGCCAGCAGCGTTCGACGAGACCAGCAGTACTTC.

V usage is TRBV10-2 and J usage is TRBJ1-2; D ambiguous. CDR3 size: 15 residues. The germline CDR1 and CDR2 sequences are WSHSY and SAAADI. Deletions cut 6 bases from V and 5 bases from J, with 19 bases between. The CDR3 here is CASSPGVLLMYGYTF. The CDR3 nucleotides are TGCGCCAGCAGCCCGGGCGTCCTTTTGATGTATGGCTACACCTTC.

This clone appeared a single time. V is TRBV13 and J is TRBJ2-2, with D perhaps matching TRBD1 (5 bases). The germline V gene has CDR1 PRHDT and CDR2 FYEKMQ (reference sequence). The CDR3 is made up of 16 amino acids. The V end was cut by 2 bases, the J end by 1 base, with 11 bases between. In DNA form, the CDR3 reads TGTGCCAGCAGCTTAAAATGGGGCAGGAACACCGGGGAGCTGTTTTTT. It encodes CASSLKWGRNTGELFF. Using reference TRBV13 and TRBJ2-2 for the parts outside the CDR3, the full variable domain is AAGVIQSPRHLIKEKRETATLKCYPIPRHDTVYWYQQGPGQDPQFLISFYEKMQSDKGSIPDRFSAQQFSDYHSELNMSSLELGDSALYFCASSLKWGRNTGELFFGEGSRLTVL.

This rearrangement joins TRBV7-8 to TRBJ1-2, with a possible D match to TRBD1 (5 bases). This CDR3 spans 15 amino acids. Per the germline V gene, CDR1 is SGHVS and CDR2 is FQNEAQ. The V and J ends lost 1 base and 4 bases respectively, with 13 bases between them. Here the CDR3 reads CASSLGGSDSYGYTF. The CDR3 bases are TGTGCCAGCAGCTTAGGTGGCAGTGACAGCTATGGCTACACCTTC. Variable domain in full (rest from reference TRBV7-8 and TRBJ1-2): GAGVSQSPRYKVAKRGQDVALRCDPISGHVSLFWYQQALGQGPEFLTYFQNEAQLDKSGLPSDRFFAERPEGSVSTLKIQRTQQEDSAVYLCASSLGGSDSYGYTFGSGTRLTVV.